This T cell receptor (beta chain) was sequenced in a study of post-analysis software for immune sequencing data. Study context: Patients with relapsing-remitting, secondary progressive and progressive-relapsing multiple sclerosis courses were all represented. Overall study findings and caveats: Five or six TRBV segments were significantly more frequent in patients than in controls. TRBV5-6, TRBV5-1 and TRBV20-1 were among these segments.

A remark on this clonotype: As yet, its antigen is unknown. A much bigger clone sits one base away, suggesting this may be a read error. The conserved phenylalanine or tryptophan is not found at the CDR3 terminus, so this likely reflects a read error.

Sequencing libraries made from TCR beta cDNA carried unique molecular identifiers. TCRdb recomputed calls from the PCR reads with MiXCR, one row per CDR3 protein. This repertoire shows 700,000 to 800,000 distinct CDR3 sequences, 25% to 30% found once; its top ten account for around 0.56%. The CDR3 extends over 13 amino acids. Germline V gene sequence: CDR1 MNHEY, CDR2 SVGAGI. Trimming cost V 5 bases and J 2 bases; bases outside gene matches: 2. This TCR was sampled from a girl aged 10-17 years with multiple sclerosis. The chain links TRBV6-5 to TRBJ1-2; TRBD1 matches at 7 bases. Sequencing was done on a sample of blood. DNA for the CDR3: TGTGCCAGCAGTGTGACAGGGAACTATGGCTACACCTCC. Amino acid sequence: CASSVTGNYGYTS.